The source of this T cell receptor (beta chain) is a study of response to subunit inactivated influenza vaccine. Findings and caveats of the study: It was suggested by the authors that few new T cells are recruited by each seasonal influenza vaccination.

Germline-derived CDR1 and CDR2 are SGHAT and FQNNGV. J gave up 6 bases and V 6 bases, and 10 bases lay outside the gene matches. This CDR3 has 15 amino acids. TCRdb fed the RT-PCR reads into MiXCR, producing one record per CDR3 protein. The sample lists approximately 700,000 distinct CDR3 sequences; about 14% were seen once. This clonotype was counted only a few times. The antigen is unknown. The genes are TRBV11-2 and TRBJ1-4; 7 bases align to TRBD1. The receptor's source is a man aged 50-60 years who received an inactivated influenza vaccine. This material consisted of PBMCs from blood, taken about 14 days before vaccination. Here the CDR3 DNA reads TGTGCCAGCAGGAAACCGGGACAGCGTCATGAAAAACTGTTTTTT. Translation: CASRKPGQRHEKLFF. Looking up the rest from reference TRBV11-2 and TRBJ1-4 gives the full variable domain: EAGVAQSPRYKIIEKRQSVAFWCNPISGHATLYWYQQILGQGPKLLIQFQNNGVVDDSQLPKDRFSAERLKGVDSTLKIQPAKLEDSAVYLCASRKPGQRHEKLFFGSGTQLSVL.